One and the same sample provided the 18 T cell receptor beta chains below, sequenced in a study of T cells after yellow fever vaccination. TCRdb used MiXCR to reprocess the 5' RACE reads, holding one entry per CDR3 protein. The repertoire consists of around 50,000 distinct CDR3 sequences, with roughly 7.5% occurring once and the leading ten covering over 25%. The specimen was CD8+ T cells sorted from PBMCs, collected more than 13 days after the first yellow fever vaccination. The receptors originated from a man aged 18 to 35 who received the YFV17D yellow fever vaccine.

This clonotype appeared many times. The rearrangement joins TRBV6-5 to TRBJ2-7; 9 bases fit TRBD1. The CDR3 extends over 17 amino acids. Germline CDR1 MNHEY, CDR2 SVGAGI. Unmatched junction bases numbered 18, after V lost 6 bases and J lost 6 bases. The CDR3 DNA is TGTGCCAGCAGCTATTCCCTGATGACAGGGGGGAGGGTCGAGCAGTACTTC. Its protein is CASSYSLMTGGRVEQYF.

This clonotype was found many times. J is TRBJ2-2 and V is TRBV12-3 or TRBV12-4; D is unresolved. The CDR3 is 14 residues long. V lost 6 bases to trimming and J lost 3 bases, with 11 bases between them. The CDR3 sequence: CASRPWWDTGELFF. In nucleotides, the CDR3 is TGTGCCAGCAGGCCATGGTGGGACACCGGGGAGCTGTTTTTT.

This clonotype was observed many times. The chain employs TRBV27 and TRBJ1-2; 8 nucleotides line up with TRBD1. Trimming cost V 4 bases and J 5 bases; bases outside gene matches: 12. CDR3 length: 16 residues. Germline V gives CDR1 MNHEY, CDR2 SMNVEV (reference sequence). The CDR3 loop is CASSSTPTGVGYGYTF. CDR3 sequence (DNA): TGTGCCAGCAGTTCCACCCCGACAGGGGTGGGGTATGGCTACACCTTC.

This clonotype occurred many times. The chain combines TRBV5-8 with TRBJ1-1, with D possibly TRBD1 on 6 matching bases. V was shortened by 5 bases and J by 3 bases, with 17 bases between the two germline ends. CDR1 and CDR2 from the germline V gene are SGHTS and YDEGEE. The CDR3 has 15 amino acids. CDR3 sequence: CASSEPGTRDTEAFF. CDR3 nucleotide sequence: TGTGCCAGCAGTGAACCCGGGACAAGGGACACTGAAGCTTTCTTT.

This clonotype was counted at least ten times. The genes are TRBV18 and TRBJ2-7; D is possibly TRBD2 (6 bases). The CDR3 consists of 13 residues. The V gene's germline CDR1 is KGHSH and CDR2 LQKENI. The V end was cut by 2 bases, the J end by 5 bases, with 10 bases between. In nucleotides, the CDR3 is TGTGCCAGCTCACCAGGAGGGTTCCACGAGCAGTACGTC. Amino acids: CASSPGGFHEQYV.

This clonotype was observed at least ten times. The CDR3 DNA follows: TGCGCCAGCAGTTTCTTCGACAGGTACTCCTACGAGCAGTACTTC. Amino acids: CASSFFDRYSYEQYF. This sequence joins TRBV5-1 and TRBJ2-7, with a weak D call TRBD1 (6 bases). CDR1 is SGHRS, CDR2 YFSETQ, per germline. The CDR3 is made up of 15 amino acids. V was shortened by 5 bases and J by 0 bases, with 15 bases between the two germline ends.

This clonotype was seen repeatedly, ten times or more. The chain combines TRBV7-8 with TRBJ2-1; 11 bases match TRBD1. J lost 6 bases, V lost 5 bases, and 6 bases had no gene match. This CDR3 contains 15 residues. Germline CDR1 and CDR2: SGHVS and FQNEAQ. The CDR3 DNA follows: TGTGCCAGCAGCCAAGGGACAGGGGGGGGCAATGAGCAGTTCTTC. Translation: CASSQGTGGGNEQFF.

This clonotype has ten or more counts. This chain uses TRBV29-1 with TRBJ2-5; D perhaps matches TRBD2 (5 bases). The germline gives CDR1 SQVTM, CDR2 ANQGSEA. The length of the CDR3 is 15 residues. Between the trimmed V and J ends, which lost 1 base and 3 bases, there was a span of 15 bases. Here the CDR3 reads CSVEGTEATEETQYF. CDR3 DNA sequence: TGCAGCGTTGAAGGGACGGAGGCCACGGAAGAGACCCAGTACTTC. Variable domain in full (rest from reference TRBV29-1 and TRBJ2-5): SAVISQKPSRDICQRGTSLTIQCQVDSQVTMMFWYRQQPGQSLTLIATANQGSEATYESGFVIDKFPISRPNLTFSTLTVSNMSPEDSSIYLCSVEGTEATEETQYFGPGTRLLVL.

This chain connects TRBV19 to TRBJ2-7, with 10 bases aligning to TRBD1. Losses at the gene ends were 5 bases for V and 1 base for J; bases not matched to a gene: 5. The CDR3 spans 15 residues. CDR1 LNHDA and CDR2 SQIVND come from the germline V gene (reference sequence). Here the CDR3 DNA reads TGTGCCAGTAGTGCCCGGGACAGGGGATCCTACGAGCAGTACTTC. This encodes CASSARDRGSYEQYF.

This clonotype was seen many times. V usage is TRBV6-5 and J usage is TRBJ2-1; 15 bases agree with TRBD2. CDR1 and CDR2 (germline): MNHEY, SVGAGI. Germline trimming cut 7 bases from V and 9 bases from J; bases unmatched to any gene: 10. This CDR3 has 16 amino acids. This chain's CDR3 is CASTREGLAGGGEQFF. The CDR3 DNA sequence: TGTGCCAGCACCCGAGAGGGACTAGCGGGGGGAGGTGAGCAGTTCTTC.

Ten or more counts support this clonotype. The chain employs TRBV7-9 and TRBJ2-7, with 7 positions matching TRBD2. This CDR3 region has 17 residues. CDR1 and CDR2 from the germline V gene are SEHNR and FQNEAQ (reference sequence). Trimming cost V 1 base and J 0 bases; bases outside gene matches: 9. The CDR3 reads CASSLGGGGLGSYEQYF. CDR3 in DNA: TGTGCCAGCAGCTTAGGGGGCGGTGGACTAGGCTCCTACGAGCAGTACTTC.

This clonotype was recorded many times. The V gene is TRBV3-1, the J gene TRBJ2-7; a weak D match, TRBD1 (6 bases). V was pared by 6 bases and J by 2 bases, with 11 bases between. The CDR3 runs to 13 residues. Germline values: CDR1 LGHDT, CDR2 YNNKEL (reference sequence). CDR3 coding DNA: TGTGCCAGCAGTCCCGGACAGCCCTACGAGCAGTACTTC. It translates to CASSPGQPYEQYF.

The rearrangement joins TRBV27 to TRBJ2-6, with D possibly matching TRBD1 (6 bases). In germline, CDR1 is MNHEY, CDR2 SMNVEV (reference sequence). The CDR3 loop spans 15 amino acids. Between the trimmed V and J ends, which lost 5 bases and 2 bases, there was a span of 10 bases. Written as DNA, the CDR3 is TGTGCCAGCAGTCCCCAGGGGCCTGGGGCCAACGTCCTGACTTTC. This translates into CASSPQGPGANVLTF.

In its sample, this clonotype was seen many times. This rearrangement joins TRBV20-1 to TRBJ2-7; unclear D gene. From germline, CDR1 is DFQATT and CDR2 SNEGSKA (reference sequence). Trimming pared 0 bases from V and 3 bases from J, leaving 6 bases between. CDR3 length: 12 residues. CDR3 DNA: TGCAGTGCTAGAGATTGGAGCTACGAGCAGTACTTC. This codes for CSARDWSYEQYF.

Ten or more counts support this clonotype. V and J are TRBV7-9 and TRBJ2-1; D is undetermined. V lost 6 bases, J lost 4 bases, and 13 bases lay in between. CDR1 SEHNR and CDR2 FQNEAQ come from the germline V gene (reference sequence). The CDR3 is 14 amino acids. The DNA for the CDR3 is TGTGCCAGCAGATCTGGGGAAAATTACAATGAGCAGTTCTTC. This sequence encodes CASRSGENYNEQFF.

This clonotype was recorded at least ten times. The chain has TRBV7-8 and TRBJ2-1; D may match TRBD1 or TRBD2 (5 bases each). This CDR3 comprises 13 residues. Trimming removed 4 bases from V and 5 bases from J, with 9 bases in between. Germline loops: CDR1 SGHVS, CDR2 FQNEAQ. The CDR3 here is CASSSGPDNEQFF. In DNA form, the CDR3 reads TGTGCCAGCAGCTCGGGGCCCGACAATGAGCAGTTCTTC.

This clonotype was counted at least ten times. The chain has TRBV6-4 and TRBJ1-5; D perhaps matches TRBD1 (6 bases). Germline V gene data show CDR1 as MRHNA and CDR2 as SNTAGT. The CDR3 loop spans 15 amino acids. V lost 3 bases and J lost 3, with 12 bases in between. CDR3 DNA: TGTGCCAGCAGTGAGGAGGAGGGGGACAATCAGCCCCAGCATTTT. Amino acid sequence: CASSEEEGDNQPQHF.

The gene calls are TRBV5-4 and TRBJ1-2; D is perhaps TRBD1 (5 bases). The CDR3 runs 13 residues. The germline V gene encodes CDR1 SGHNT and CDR2 YYREEE (reference sequence). Deletions cut 6 bases from V and 1 base from J, with 10 bases between. In DNA, the CDR3 is TGTGCCAGCACCCCGAGGGGTAACTATGGCTACACCTTC. Translation gives CASTPRGNYGYTF. Full variable domain (remainder filled in from reference TRBV5-4 and TRBJ1-2): ETGVTQSPTHLIKTRGQQVTLRCSSQSGHNTVSWYQQALGQGPQFIFQYYREEENGRGNFPPRFSGLQFPNYSSELNVNALELDDSALYLCASTPRGNYGYTFGSGTRLTVV.